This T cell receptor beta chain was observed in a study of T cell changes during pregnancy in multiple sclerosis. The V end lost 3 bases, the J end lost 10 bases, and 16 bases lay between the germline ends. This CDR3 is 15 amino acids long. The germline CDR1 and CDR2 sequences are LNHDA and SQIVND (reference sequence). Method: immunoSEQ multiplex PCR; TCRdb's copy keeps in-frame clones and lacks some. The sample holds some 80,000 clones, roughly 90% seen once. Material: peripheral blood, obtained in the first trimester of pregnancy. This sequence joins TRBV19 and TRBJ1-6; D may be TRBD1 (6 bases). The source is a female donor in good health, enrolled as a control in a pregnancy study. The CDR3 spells CASSMATGSPSPLHF. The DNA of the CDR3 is TGTGCCAGTAGTATGGCGACAGGTTCTCCGTCACCCCTCCACTTT.